One sample yielded the 17 T cell receptor beta chains listed below, sequenced in a study of T cells in Graves' hyperthyroidism and ophthalmopathy. Amplified TCR beta CDR3 regions derived from RNA transcripts. The HTBI primer set was used in a first-round RT-PCR of the TCR CDR3. TCRdb used MiXCR to reprocess the multiplex PCR reads, holding one entry per CDR3 protein. Among a few hundred thousand distinct CDR3 sequences listed, more than 12% were seen once. What was sequenced was blood. The receptors shown here come from a woman in her twenties or thirties with Graves' hyperthyroidism.

Ten or more counts support this clonotype. The chain uses TRBV6-1 and TRBJ2-7; 10 nucleotides line up with TRBD2. Trimming took 6 bases from V and 3 from J; bases not matched to a gene: 8. This CDR3 region has 15 residues. CDR1 and CDR2 from the germline V gene are MNHNS and SASEGT. The CDR3 reads CASSNLAGVLYEQYF. In DNA, the CDR3 is TGTGCCAGCAGCAATCTAGCGGGAGTTCTCTACGAGCAGTACTTC.

As to this clonotype: At one end the junction does not follow the germline gene, possibly because of a read error. The V call is TRBV5-1, the J call TRBJ2-2, with 15 bases fitting TRBD2. CDR1 SGHRS and CDR2 YFSETQ come from the germline V gene. The CDR3 is made up of 18 amino acids. CDR3 sequence: CASSLRGTSGGNAGELFF. For the CDR3, the DNA is TGCGCCAGCAGCTTGAGGGGGACTAGCGGGGGGAACGCCGGGGAGCTGTTTTTT.

This clonotype was detected many times. This chain connects TRBV20-1 to TRBJ2-3; a possible D gene is TRBD2 (6 bases). CDR3 length: 15 residues. Trimming removed 5 bases at V and 0 bases at J, with 15 bases between. Germline V gene lookup returns CDR1 DFQATT and CDR2 SNEGSKA (reference sequence). CDR3 nucleotide sequence: TGCAGTGCTGGAGGGACGACCGATAGCACAGATACGCAGTATTTT. Its protein product is CSAGGTTDSTDTQYF.

This clonotype was recorded only once. The rearrangement links TRBV6-2 or TRBV6-3 to TRBJ2-3, with unresolved D. CDR3 length equals 13 residues. Germline V gene lookup returns CDR1 MNHEY and CDR2 SVGEGT. Deletions cut 6 bases from V and 5 bases from J, with 12 bases between. CDR3 protein: CASRRLSQDTQYF. CDR3 bases: TGTGCCAGCAGGCGGCTCAGCCAAGATACGCAGTATTTT.

This clonotype has at least ten counts. The chain employs TRBV6-1 and TRBJ2-5; 12 bases map to TRBD2. The germline gives CDR1 MNHNS, CDR2 SASEGT. The CDR3 contains 18 residues. The V gene end was trimmed by 4 bases and the J gene end by 3 bases; junction bases not matched to a gene: 12. As DNA, the CDR3 is TGTGCCAGCAGTGCTTGGCTAGCGGGAGGGCCTGAAGAAGAGACCCAGTACTTC. This gives the protein CASSAWLAGGPEEETQYF.

This clonotype was observed at least ten times. The CDR3 region has the DNA TGTGCCAGCACCCGCAATGAGCAGTTCTTC. As protein: CASTRNEQFF. The rearrangement links TRBV2 to TRBJ2-1; D remains unclear. Trimming removed 7 bases at V and 6 bases at J, with 4 bases between. The germline CDR1 and CDR2 sequences are SNHLY and FYNNEI. The CDR3 totals 10 residues.

Ten or more counts support this clonotype. This sequence joins TRBV2 and TRBJ2-3; the D is unclear. V was shortened by 7 bases and J by 0 bases, with 14 bases between the two germline ends. CDR1 is SNHLY, CDR2 FYNNEI, per germline. CDR3 length: 15 residues. The CDR3 reads CASTNPTTSTDTQYF. In nucleotides, the CDR3 is TGTGCCAGCACCAACCCGACAACTAGCACAGATACGCAGTATTTT.

This clonotype was seen repeatedly, ten times or more. The chain couples TRBV3-1 to TRBJ2-7; D not resolved. CDR3 length: 12 residues. Trimming took off 4 bases at V and 2 bases at J, with 6 bases between the two ends. Germline CDR1 and CDR2: LGHDT and YNNKEL (reference sequence). The CDR3 reads CASSPAPYEQYF. CDR3 bases: TGTGCCAGCAGCCCGGCGCCCTACGAGCAGTACTTC.

This clonotype was found a few times. The chain has TRBV4-1 and TRBJ2-5; no firm D call. The CDR3 is 13 amino acids. The germline gives CDR1 MGHRA, CDR2 YSYEKL. Trimming shortened V by 1 base and J by 4 bases, and 7 bases separated the two germline ends. CDR3 residues: CASSQGVPETQYF. The CDR3 DNA follows: TGCGCCAGCAGCCAAGGGGTTCCAGAGACCCAGTACTTC.

The V call is TRBV5-1, the J call TRBJ2-5, with a weak D call TRBD2 (6 bases). CDR1 and CDR2 (germline): SGHRS, YFSETQ. V shed 0 bases and J shed 4 bases, with 16 bases lying between them. The CDR3 is 16 residues long. In nucleotides, the CDR3 is TGCGCCAGCAGCTTGGCCGGTGGGGGGTACGGAGAGACCCAGTACTTC. It specifies CASSLAGGGYGETQYF.

This clonotype has a count of ten or more. V is TRBV2 and J is TRBJ1-2; perhaps TRBD1 as D (6 bases). The CDR3 totals 14 residues. From germline, CDR1 is SNHLY and CDR2 FYNNEI. Trimming took 6 bases from V and 4 from J, leaving 15 bases between them. CDR3: CASSPGGEFYGYTF. The CDR3 DNA sequence: TGTGCCAGCAGCCCCGGGGGCGAGTTCTATGGCTACACCTTC.

The rearrangement uses TRBV5-1 and TRBJ1-3; perhaps TRBD1 as D (5 bases). The CDR3 totals 16 residues. The V end lost 2 bases, the J end lost 0 bases, and 12 bases lay between the germline ends. Germline V lookup: CDR1 SGHRS, CDR2 YFSETQ. Here the CDR3 DNA reads TGCGCCAGCAGCTTATCGACAGTAGACTCTGGAAACACCATATATTTT. This encodes CASSLSTVDSGNTIYF.

This clonotype was detected ten times or more. V and J are TRBV7-2 and TRBJ1-2; D is unresolved. The germline V gene encodes CDR1 SGHTA and CDR2 FQGNSA. V lost 6 bases and J lost 7, with 18 bases in between. CDR3 size: 14 residues. In DNA form, the CDR3 reads TGTGCCAGCAGGTTTCCGGGTGTCCCCTCTGGCTACACCTTC. Its translation is CASRFPGVPSGYTF.

This clonotype was counted only a few times. The chain couples TRBV11-2 to TRBJ2-1; the D is unclear. Trimming left V 8 bases short and J 1 base short, with 9 bases between. The length of the CDR3 is 13 residues. Looked up from germline, CDR1 is SGHAT and CDR2 is FQNNGV. The CDR3 DNA is TGTGCCAGCCGAATAATGTCCTACAATGAGCAGTTCTTC. Protein sequence: CASRIMSYNEQFF.

This clonotype was counted a few times. The chain has TRBV7-2 and TRBJ2-2; no firm D call. V lost 1 base to trimming and J lost 6 bases, with 18 bases between them. Germline CDR1 reads SGHTA; CDR2 reads FQGNSA. This CDR3 is built from 17 residues. CDR3 nucleotides: TGTGCCAGCAGCTTAGTAGGGCTAGTCTCCTTCGCCGGGGAGCTGTTTTTT. It yields the protein CASSLVGLVSFAGELFF.

This clonotype was found a few times. The CDR3 reads CAISEGQGFSYNEQFF. CDR3 nucleotides: TGTGCCATCAGTGAGGGACAGGGGTTCTCCTACAATGAGCAGTTCTTC. V usage is TRBV10-3 and J usage is TRBJ2-1; 9 bases match TRBD1. V dropped 2 bases and J dropped 0; count of bases not matched to a gene: 2. Germline loops: CDR1 ENHRY, CDR2 SYGVKD. The CDR3 length is 16 residues.

This clonotype was recorded many times. V and J are TRBV3-1 and TRBJ1-4; D is uncertain. The CDR3 consists of 16 residues. CDR1 is LGHDT and CDR2 is YNNKEL in the germline V gene (reference sequence). Trimming left V 0 bases short and J 7 bases short, with 15 bases between. CDR3 in DNA: TGTGCCAGCAGCCAAGATTTGGGATCCTGGGGTGAAAAACTGTTTTTT. This translates into CASSQDLGSWGEKLFF.